Listed below are T cell receptor beta chains from one sample, sequenced in a study of CD4 T cells in relation to SARS-CoV-2 and coronaviruses. Only in-frame clones appear in the TCRdb table, and some are missing; sequencing was by immunoSEQ multiplex PCR. The sample shows roughly 15,000 clones, roughly three quarters of them seen only once. No antigen is known for these receptors. Sample: CD4+ T cells from PBMCs, cultured in vitro. The origin of the receptors is a human donor in good health. Both conserved end residues are part of each CDR3. The D gene is left open where the match is weak. A row's size may be missing; if present it is once, few, many or a size class.

v_gene	d_gene	abundance	j_gene	CDR3nt	CDR3aa
TRBV5-1	.	once	TRBJ1-2	TGCGCCAGCAGCGCCTCCCACGGTGGAGGAAATGGCTACACCTTC	CASSASHGGGNGYTF
TRBV18	.	.	TRBJ2-3	TGTGCCAGCTCACCGTGGGATACGCAGTATTTT	CASSPWDTQYF
TRBV6-4	TRBD2	.	TRBJ2-1	TGTGCCAGCAGGATTCCGAGACTAGCGGTCTTACCAAACAATGAGCAGTTCTTC	CASRIPRLAVLPNNEQFF
TRBV2	.	few	TRBJ1-3	TGTGCCAGCAGAAAGGGGAGCTCTGGAAACACCATATATTTT	CASRKGSSGNTIYF
TRBV4-3	.	.	TRBJ1-2	TGCGCCAGCAGCCAAGAAAGGGGCTCTGGCTACACCTTC	CASSQERGSGYTF
TRBV5-1	.	.	TRBJ2-7	TGCGCCAGCAGATTTCGGCAGGGAGACTACGAGCAGTACTTC	CASRFRQGDYEQYF
TRBV10-3	TRBD1	.	TRBJ2-7	TGTGCCATCAGACCGGGACAGGGGGCTCGGTACGAGCAGTACTTC	CAIRPGQGARYEQYF
TRBV6-2/TRBV6-3	.	once	TRBJ1-1	TGTGCCAGCAGTTACTCGATGGGGACAACTGAAGCTTTCTTT	CASSYSMGTTEAFF
TRBV4-3	.	.	TRBJ1-1	TGCGCCAGCAGCCAAATCGAGGGACTCACTGAAGCTTTCTTT	CASSQIEGLTEAFF
TRBV27	TRBD1	.	TRBJ1-5	TGTGCCAGCAGTTCCCTCAGGGGGATCAATCAGCCCCAGCATTTT	CASSSLRGINQPQHF
TRBV4-2	.	.	TRBJ2-3	TGTGCCAGCAGCCAAGATATGGGAGCAGATACGCAGTATTTT	CASSQDMGADTQYF
TRBV11-3	.	.	TRBJ1-4	TGTGCCAGCAGCTTAATCGGGGCTAGGGGGAGCACAACTAATGAAAAACTGTTTTTT	CASSLIGARGSTTNEKLFF
TRBV2	.	.	TRBJ1-2	TGTGCCAGCAGTGCCGAGGGGACTAACTATGGCTACACCTTC	CASSAEGTNYGYTF
TRBV7-2	TRBD2	.	TRBJ2-2	TGTGCCAGCAGCTCCCAGCTAGCGGACCTCAACACCGGGGAGCTGTTTTTT	CASSSQLADLNTGELFF
TRBV29-1	.	.	TRBJ1-4	TGCAGCGTCGGGGAGATCGGGAGGGAAAAACTGTTTTTT	CSVGEIGREKLFF
TRBV7-2	TRBD1	.	TRBJ1-4	TGTGCCAGCAGCGCCGACAGGGCCAATGAAAAACTGTTTTTT	CASSADRANEKLFF
TRBV10-1	.	.	TRBJ2-5	TGCGCCAGCAGTGAGGGTCGGGGGGCAAGAGAGACCCAGTACTTC	CASSEGRGARETQYF
TRBV4-3	.	few	TRBJ1-5	TGCGCCAGCAGCCAAGATGGGAATCAGCCCCAGCATTTT	CASSQDGNQPQHF
TRBV4-3	.	.	TRBJ1-3	TGCGCCAGCAGCCAGGGAACCGTTAGCTCTGGAAACACCATATATTTT	CASSQGTVSSGNTIYF
TRBV19	TRBD1	.	TRBJ1-5	TGTGCCAGTAGTATAGTTGTCGGGACAGGGAGGATGAATCAGCCCCAGCATTTT	CASSIVVGTGRMNQPQHF
TRBV6-5	.	.	TRBJ2-5	TGTGCCAGCAACAGACCGGGTTCGGAGACCCAGTACTTC	CASNRPGSETQYF
TRBV6-6	.	.	TRBJ2-7	TGTGCCAGCAGTTACTCCTACGGGGGCGAGCAGTACTTC	CASSYSYGGEQYF
TRBV28	.	.	TRBJ2-2	TGTGCCAGCAGTACCTCCCCCCCCTCGAACACCGGGGAGCTGTTTTTT	CASSTSPPSNTGELFF
TRBV18	.	.	TRBJ1-1	TGTGCCAGCTCACCAAATCTGAACACTGAAGCTTTCTTT	CASSPNLNTEAFF
TRBV7-2	.	.	TRBJ2-3	TGTGCCAGCAGCTACACAGATACGCAGTATTTT	CASSYTDTQYF
TRBV5-5	.	.	TRBJ2-3	TGTGCCAGCAGCTTGACAGTACCCCCTCAGGCAGATACGCAGTATTTT	CASSLTVPPQADTQYF